The entry that follows covers one T cell receptor (beta chain) sequence. Its antigen is not identified. CDR3 length: 11 residues. Trimming shortened V by 9 bases and J by 11 bases, and 16 bases separated the two germline ends. The repertoire was sequenced with immunoSEQ multiplex PCR; TCRdb's copy has only in-frame clones and lacks some. The repertoire holds about 120,000 clones, around 92% seen once, with more than 7% in the top ten. Second-dose groups at about 4 or about 12 weeks were pooled. This sample stems from a study of T cell responses to AZD1222 COVID-19 vaccine. Findings and limits, study-wide: Donors, mostly white British, included more females; clonal diversity was possibly underestimated. The repertoires were collected only after the peak T cell response.

The chain couples TRBV12-3 or TRBV12-4 to TRBJ1-1; TRBD1 is a possible D gene (6 bases). Specimen: peripheral blood, collected 28 days after the second AZD1222 dose. The receptor was isolated from an adult who received the AZD1222 COVID-19 vaccine. The CDR3 DNA reads as TGTGCCAGTGGGAATGGGGGCCCCGCTTTCTTT. Protein product: CASGNGGPAFF.